One sample yielded the 26 T cell receptor beta chains listed below, sequenced in a study of blood T cell repertoires in COVID-19. Using immunoSEQ multiplex PCR, the repertoire was profiled, and TCRdb retains in-frame clones only, with some absent. The sample includes about 39,000 clones, just over 90% of them seen just once. The sample taken for sequencing was peripheral blood. These TCRs come from a man between 50 and 59 years old with active COVID-19.

The V gene is TRBV6-6, the J gene TRBJ1-2; D not certain. The length of the CDR3 is 13 residues. Looked up from germline, CDR1 is MNHNY and CDR2 is SVGAGI (reference sequence). The V and J ends lost 6 bases and 4 bases respectively, with 12 bases between them. This chain's CDR3 is CASSRADFYGYTF. The DNA of the CDR3 is TGTGCCAGCAGCCGCGCGGATTTCTATGGCTACACCTTC.

The chain couples TRBV19 to TRBJ2-7; 9 bases line up with TRBD1. Trimming took 6 bases from V and 5 from J; bases not matched to a gene: 8. This CDR3 spans 14 amino acids. The germline V gene has CDR1 LNHDA and CDR2 SQIVND (reference sequence). CDR3 protein: CASRKDRGGDEQYF. In DNA, the CDR3 is TGTGCCAGTAGGAAGGACAGGGGTGGCGACGAGCAGTACTTC.

The rearrangement links TRBV25-1 to TRBJ2-1; perhaps TRBD1 as D (6 bases). CDR3 length: 12 amino acids. The germline CDR1 and CDR2 sequences are MGHDK and SYGVNS. The V gene lost 6 bases and the J gene lost 4 bases, with 7 bases spanning the gap. The CDR3 spells CASRGQYNEQFF. DNA of the CDR3: TGTGCCAGCAGAGGACAGTACAATGAGCAGTTCTTC.

This clone has only one observation. The rearrangement links TRBV14 to TRBJ1-1, with D unresolved. Germline V gene lookup returns CDR1 SGHDN and CDR2 FVKESK. The ends were cut back, 0 bases at V and 11 bases at J, with 13 bases in the middle. There are 13 residues in the CDR3. The CDR3 sequence is CASSQELRSPAFF. The DNA for the CDR3 is TGTGCCAGCAGCCAAGAGTTGCGGTCCCCCGCTTTCTTT.

The chain is built from TRBV2 and TRBJ2-7; D unclear. Germline V gene data show CDR1 as SNHLY and CDR2 as FYNNEI. The CDR3 consists of 12 residues. V lost 7 bases to trimming and J lost 1 base, with 8 bases between them. This chain's CDR3 is CASNPDSYEQYF. Written as DNA, the CDR3 is TGTGCCAGCAATCCAGATTCCTACGAGCAGTACTTC.

The chain has TRBV5-5 and TRBJ2-7, with D possibly matching TRBD1 (6 bases). The V and J ends lost 4 bases and 3 bases respectively, with 11 bases between them. Germline CDR1 SGHKS, CDR2 YYEKEE (reference sequence). This CDR3 contains 13 residues. DNA for the CDR3: TGTGCCAGCAGCACGACAGGAGACTACGAGCAGTACTTC. Encoded protein: CASSTTGDYEQYF. Looking up the rest from reference TRBV5-5 and TRBJ2-7 gives the full variable domain: DAGVTQSPTHLIKTRGQQVTLRCSPISGHKSVSWYQQVLGQGPQFIFQYYEKEERGRGNFPDRFSARQFPNYSSELNVNALLLGDSALYLCASSTTGDYEQYFGPGTRLTVT.

The rearrangement links TRBV18 to TRBJ2-3; D gene unclear. Trimming stripped 0 bases from V and 4 bases from J, with 8 bases between. The germline gives CDR1 KGHSH, CDR2 LQKENI. This CDR3 has 14 amino acids. The CDR3 nucleotides are TGTGCCAGCTCACCACCCGACTGGCCAGATACGCAGTATTTT. Its protein product is CASSPPDWPDTQYF.

The rearrangement uses TRBV9 and TRBJ2-1; D is undetermined. The V gene lost 0 bases and the J gene lost 1 base, with 17 bases spanning the gap. Germline V lookup: CDR1 SGDLS, CDR2 YYNGEE. This CDR3 contains 18 residues. CDR3 amino acids: CASSVDADPHGSYNEQFF. The CDR3 DNA reads as TGTGCCAGCAGCGTAGATGCCGACCCCCACGGGTCCTACAATGAGCAGTTCTTC.

V usage is TRBV3-1 (or the pseudogene TRBV3-2) and J usage is TRBJ1-2; D gene ambiguous. V was trimmed by 1 base and J by 4 bases, leaving 16 bases between them. The CDR3 contains 16 residues. CDR1 is LGHDT and CDR2 is YNNKEL in the germline V gene (reference sequence). The CDR3 loop is CASSQVAGKGSYGYTF. The CDR3, as DNA: TGTGCCAGCAGCCAAGTAGCGGGGAAGGGAAGCTATGGCTACACCTTC.

J is TRBJ2-1 and V is TRBV27; 12 nucleotides line up with TRBD1. The germline V gene encodes CDR1 MNHEY and CDR2 SMNVEV (reference sequence). The CDR3 spans 17 residues. With V trimmed by 5 bases and J by 10 bases, 15 bases remained unmatched. CDR3 sequence (DNA): TGTGCCAGCAGTCCAATACCTACCGGGACAGGGGGCTTGGAGCAGTTCTTC. It codes for CASSPIPTGTGGLEQFF.

The chain carries TRBV19 and TRBJ1-2; 9 nucleotides align to TRBD1. The V gene's germline CDR1 is LNHDA and CDR2 SQIVND (reference sequence). The V segment lost 3 bases and the J segment 0 bases; nucleotides outside the gene matches: 8. The CDR3 is 17 amino acids. CDR3 DNA: TGTGCCAGTAGTATGAGGGGACAGGGAAGGGCTAACTATGGCTACACCTTC. This codes for CASSMRGQGRANYGYTF.

V is TRBV5-8 and J is TRBJ1-1; 11 bases match TRBD1. The germline V gene has CDR1 SGHTS and CDR2 YDEGEE. Unmatched junction bases numbered 4, after V lost 4 bases and J lost 5 bases. The CDR3 contains 14 residues. DNA for the CDR3: TGTGCCAGCAGCCTTGGGACAGGGGGGACTGAAGCTTTCTTT. Its protein product is CASSLGTGGTEAFF.

The chain is built from TRBV11-2 and TRBJ1-1; TRBD1 is a possible D gene (5 bases). The CDR3 has 14 amino acids. Germline V gene data show CDR1 as SGHAT and CDR2 as FQNNGV. Trimming pared 1 base from V and 10 bases from J, leaving 16 bases between. The DNA for the CDR3 is TGTGCCAGCAGCTTAGGGGACTACACCCCGGGAGCTTTCTTT. It is translated as CASSLGDYTPGAFF.

The chain combines TRBV10-3 with TRBJ2-7; D uncertain. The CDR3 is 13 amino acids. The germline CDR1 and CDR2 sequences are ENHRY and SYGVKD. V shed 3 bases and J shed 2 bases, with 8 bases lying between them. CDR3 loop: CAISEGATYEQYF. CDR3 nucleotides: TGTGCCATCAGTGAAGGAGCGACCTACGAGCAGTACTTC.

This chain connects TRBV9 to TRBJ1-1; 8 bases fit TRBD1. Germline loops: CDR1 SGDLS, CDR2 YYNGEE. V dropped 3 bases and J dropped 4; count of bases not matched to a gene: 5. There are 14 residues in the CDR3. CDR3 sequence reads: CASSALTGGTEAFF. CDR3 coding DNA: TGTGCCAGCAGCGCCCTTACAGGGGGCACTGAAGCTTTCTTT.

The CDR3 nucleotides read TGTGCCAGCAGCCCCACATGGCGACTACGGGGGAATGGGGAAAAACTGTTTTTT. Its protein is CASSPTWRLRGNGEKLFF. The genes are TRBV3-1 (or the pseudogene TRBV3-2) and TRBJ1-4, with TRBD1 as a possible D gene (5 bases). V was clipped by 4 bases and J by 8 bases, with 26 bases between them. CDR1 is LGHDT and CDR2 is YNNKEL in the germline V gene (reference sequence). The CDR3 totals 18 residues.

J is TRBJ2-3 and V is TRBV20-1; TRBD2 matches 9 bases. Germline V gene data show CDR1 as DFQATT and CDR2 as SNEGSKA (reference sequence). The CDR3 totals 14 residues. V dropped 3 bases and J dropped 2; count of bases not matched to a gene: 3. In nucleotides, the CDR3 is TGCAGTGCTAGTGCTAGCGGGACCACAGATACGCAGTATTTT. Its translation: CSASASGTTDTQYF.

This clone was counted a few times. The chain joins TRBV30 to TRBJ1-6; possibly TRBD1 for D (6 bases). Trimming cost V 5 bases and J 5 bases, with 16 bases left between them. Germline values: CDR1 GTSNPN, CDR2 SVGIG (reference sequence). The CDR3 contains 15 residues. Here the CDR3 reads CAWHTGQTNNSPLHF. For the CDR3, the DNA is TGTGCCTGGCATACAGGACAGACAAATAATTCACCCCTCCACTTT.

This clone was counted once. The chain recombines TRBV7-8 with TRBJ2-1; 9 bases are shared with TRBD2. The junction had 7 bases not matched to a gene; V was cut back by 3 bases and J by 4 bases. The germline CDR1 and CDR2 sequences are SGHVS and FQNEAQ. The CDR3 has 16 residues. Here the CDR3 reads CASSLGRRGGYNEQFF. The CDR3 region has the DNA TGTGCCAGCAGCTTGGGGCGGCGGGGGGGATACAATGAGCAGTTCTTC.

The rearrangement joins TRBV24-1 to TRBJ1-2; 11 bases are a match to TRBD1. CDR1 is KGHDR, CDR2 SFDVKD, per germline. The CDR3 is made up of 16 amino acids. J gave up 5 bases and V 2 bases, and 6 bases lay outside the gene matches. Here the CDR3 DNA reads TGTGCCACCAGTGATTCGGGACAGGGGGGACGATATGGCTACACCTTC. Amino acids: CATSDSGQGGRYGYTF.

This chain joins TRBV4-2 and TRBJ2-2; 7 bases align to TRBD2. Germline assignment: CDR1 LGHNA and CDR2 YNFKEQ. The CDR3 covers 18 residues. V lost 1 base and J lost 0; bases outside the gene matches: 8. CDR3 nucleotides: TGTGCCAGCAGCCAAGGCCCTAGCGGCCTCGCGAACACCGGGGAGCTGTTTTTT. Amino acid sequence: CASSQGPSGLANTGELFF.

This clone appeared once. The chain uses TRBV18 and TRBJ1-5; TRBD1 matches at 7 bases. J was trimmed by 7 bases and V by 4 bases; bases with no gene match: 7. Germline V lookup: CDR1 KGHSH, CDR2 LQKENI. This CDR3 region has 14 residues. The CDR3 is CASSLDRDGQPQHF. As DNA, the CDR3 is TGTGCCAGCTCACTCGACAGGGACGGACAGCCCCAGCATTTT.

This chain uses TRBV4-3 with TRBJ2-1; D may be TRBD1 (5 bases). The CDR3 length is 16 residues. CDR1 is LGHNA, CDR2 YSLEER, per germline. The germline V and J ends were trimmed by 0 bases and 2 bases, with 11 bases remaining between them. CDR3: CASSQDIQGPYNEQFF. CDR3 nucleotides: TGCGCCAGCAGCCAAGATATCCAGGGCCCCTACAATGAGCAGTTCTTC.

The chain joins TRBV5-5 to TRBJ2-1; the D gene is possibly TRBD1 (6 bases). Germline-derived CDR1 and CDR2 are SGHKS and YYEKEE (reference sequence). The V end lost 4 bases, the J end lost 6 bases, and 17 bases lay between the germline ends. This CDR3 comprises 15 residues. CDR3 sequence reads: CASSIQGGIINEQFF. The CDR3 DNA reads TGTGCCAGCAGCATACAGGGTGGGATTATCAATGAGCAGTTCTTC.

V is TRBV5-4 and J is TRBJ2-1; 8 positions agree with TRBD1. Germline lookup yields CDR1 SGHNT and CDR2 YYREEE (reference sequence). Trimming removed 0 bases from V and 0 bases from J; junction bases left unmatched: 2. CDR3 length: 16 amino acids. The CDR3 DNA sequence: TGTGCCAGCAGCTTGGGTGGGACAGGCTCCTACAATGAGCAGTTCTTC. This sequence encodes CASSLGGTGSYNEQFF.

V usage is TRBV5-1 and J usage is TRBJ2-1; 7 bases fit TRBD1. Germline V gene lookup returns CDR1 SGHRS and CDR2 YFSETQ. V was pared by 7 bases and J by 0 bases, with 4 bases of the junction left unmatched. CDR3 length: 14 amino acids. CDR3 DNA: TGCGCCAGCCTCAGGGACAGCTCCTACAATGAGCAGTTCTTC. This sequence encodes CASLRDSSYNEQFF.